This T cell receptor (beta chain) was obtained from a study of T cell responses to AZD1222 COVID-19 vaccine. The count of this clone is one. Its antigen is currently unknown. Libraries were prepared by immunoSEQ multiplex PCR; TCRdb keeps only in-frame clonotypes and omits some of them. The data contain 100,000 to 150,000 clones, 80% to 90% of them singletons. In germline, CDR1 is DFQATT, CDR2 SNEGSKA (reference sequence). The V segment lost 3 bases and the J segment 4 bases; nucleotides outside the gene matches: 1. The CDR3 totals 14 residues. General observations from the study: Just six AZD1222 recipients tested seropositive at baseline. Spike-specific TCR breadth and depth went up after people got two AZD1222 doses. Samples come after the peak T cell response, not at day 14.

The receptor was derived from an adult in good health. This chain joins TRBV20-1 and TRBJ2-1, with 12 bases matching TRBD2. The specimen comprised peripheral blood, sampled on day 0 of AZD1222 vaccination. The CDR3 DNA reads TGCAGTGCTAGTGGACTAGCGGGATACAATGAGCAGTTCTTC. As protein: CSASGLAGYNEQFF.